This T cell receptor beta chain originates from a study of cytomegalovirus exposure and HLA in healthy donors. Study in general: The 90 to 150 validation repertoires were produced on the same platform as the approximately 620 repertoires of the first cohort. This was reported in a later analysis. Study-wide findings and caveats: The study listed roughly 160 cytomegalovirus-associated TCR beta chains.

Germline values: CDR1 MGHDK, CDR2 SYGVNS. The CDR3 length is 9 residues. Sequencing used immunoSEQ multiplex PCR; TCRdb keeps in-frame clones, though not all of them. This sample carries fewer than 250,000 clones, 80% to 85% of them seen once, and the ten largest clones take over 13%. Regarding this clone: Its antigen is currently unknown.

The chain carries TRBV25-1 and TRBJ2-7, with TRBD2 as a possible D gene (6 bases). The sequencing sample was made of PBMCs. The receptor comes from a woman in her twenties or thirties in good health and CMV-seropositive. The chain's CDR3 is CWRAYEQYF. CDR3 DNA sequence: TGTTGGAGGGCCTACGAGCAGTACTTC.